The 12 T cell receptor beta chains below come from one sample, sequenced in a study of blood T cell repertoires in COVID-19. TCRdb's table, derived via immunoSEQ multiplex PCR, lists solely in-frame clones and lacks some. The data hold 200,000 to 250,000 clones, with approximately 80% observed a single time. Source material: peripheral blood. These receptors were taken from a woman older than 75 with COVID-19, enrolled during active disease.

The rearrangement links TRBV11-2 to TRBJ2-1, with 13 bases aligning to TRBD2. With 1 base clipped from V and 8 bases from J, the junction kept 2 bases outside the gene matches. Germline-derived CDR1 and CDR2 are SGHAT and FQNNGV. The CDR3 has 15 amino acids. The CDR3 loop is CASSLGTSGSHEQFF. CDR3 DNA: TGTGCCAGCAGCTTAGGGACTAGCGGGAGCCATGAGCAGTTCTTC.

The rearrangement uses TRBV5-6 and TRBJ2-7; 8 bases line up with TRBD2. Germline CDR1 is SGHDT and CDR2 is YYEEEE. After removal of 4 bases from V and 3 bases from J, the junction contained 6 bases not matched to a gene. The CDR3 has 14 amino acids. CDR3 region: CASSPGGGGYEQYF. The CDR3 nucleotides are TGTGCCAGCAGCCCCGGGGGGGGCGGCTACGAGCAGTACTTC.

The genes are TRBV5-1 and TRBJ2-1; TRBD1 matches at 8 bases. The CDR3 runs 15 residues. With 3 bases clipped from V and 8 bases from J, the junction kept 10 bases outside the gene matches. Germline assignment: CDR1 SGHRS and CDR2 YFSETQ. The DNA of the CDR3 is TGCGCCAGCAGCTGGGGCTCGACAGGGGCGGATGAGCAGTTCTTC. Translated, it gives CASSWGSTGADEQFF. The full variable domain, in which reference TRBV5-1 and TRBJ2-1 provide the parts outside the CDR3, is KAGVTQTPRYLIKTRGQQVTLSCSPISGHRSVSWYQQTPGQGLQFLFEYFSETQRNKGNFPGRFSGRQFSNSRSEMNVSTLELGDSALYLCASSWGSTGADEQFFGPGTRLTVL.

This chain joins TRBV7-3 and TRBJ2-2; a weak D match, TRBD2 (5 bases). From germline, CDR1 is SGHTA and CDR2 FQGTGA. Trimming took 4 bases from V and 4 from J, leaving 7 bases between them. CDR3 length: 13 amino acids. The CDR3 loop reads CASSSEGTGELFF. CDR3 nucleotide sequence: TGTGCCAGCAGCTCAGAGGGCACCGGGGAGCTGTTTTTT.

The chain carries TRBV6-1 and TRBJ2-3; 8 bases align to TRBD1. Germline values: CDR1 MNHNS, CDR2 SASEGT. The CDR3 extends over 16 amino acids. Trimming cost V 4 bases and J 0 bases; bases outside gene matches: 6. The CDR3: CASSVRTGISTDTQYF. The CDR3 bases are TGTGCCAGCAGTGTTAGGACAGGGATAAGCACAGATACGCAGTATTTT.

The chain combines TRBV19 with TRBJ2-1; 9 nucleotides match TRBD2. CDR3 length: 15 amino acids. The V gene's germline CDR1 is LNHDA and CDR2 SQIVND (reference sequence). After removal of 5 bases from V and 0 bases from J, the junction contained 2 bases not matched to a gene. The CDR3 DNA reads as TGTGCCAGTAGTCATAGCGGGAGCTCCTACAATGAGCAGTTCTTC. Protein: CASSHSGSSYNEQFF.

This sequence joins TRBV14 and TRBJ1-4, with 10 bases fitting TRBD1. This CDR3 is 14 amino acids long. Germline V gene data show CDR1 as SGHDN and CDR2 as FVKESK. Unmatched junction bases numbered 3, after V lost 4 bases and J lost 7 bases. CDR3 DNA: TGTGCCAGCAGCCGGGGACAGGGGCTTGAAAAACTGTTTTTT. This translates into CASSRGQGLEKLFF.

This chain uses TRBV7-9 with TRBJ1-1; possibly TRBD1 for D (5 bases). Per the germline V gene, CDR1 is SEHNR and CDR2 is FQNEAQ (reference sequence). The CDR3 covers 14 residues. Trimming removed 7 bases at V and 4 bases at J, with 16 bases between. The CDR3 bases are TGTGCCAGCACCCTTTCGACCGGGGGCACTGAAGCTTTCTTT. This codes for CASTLSTGGTEAFF.

The chain links TRBV19 to TRBJ1-6; 8 positions match TRBD1. This CDR3 spans 14 amino acids. V trimming: 4 bases; J trimming: 6 bases; junction bases outside the gene matches: 2. Germline CDR1 LNHDA, CDR2 SQIVND (reference sequence). Here the CDR3 reads CASSKGTGNSPLHF. The DNA of the CDR3 is TGTGCCAGTAGTAAGGGGACAGGTAATTCACCCCTCCACTTT.

V usage is TRBV5-5 and J usage is TRBJ2-5, with TRBD2 as a possible D gene (5 bases). This CDR3 region has 15 residues. In germline, CDR1 is SGHKS, CDR2 YYEKEE (reference sequence). V lost 4 bases, J lost 2 bases, and 15 bases lay in between. This chain's CDR3 is CASSPGEGRQETQYF. CDR3 nucleotide sequence: TGTGCCAGCAGCCCCGGGGAAGGACGACAAGAGACCCAGTACTTC.

The chain combines TRBV5-1 with TRBJ2-1, with 11 bases identical to TRBD1. The CDR3 spans 16 residues. J was trimmed by 8 bases and V by 0 bases; bases with no gene match: 7. CDR1 is SGHRS and CDR2 is YFSETQ in the germline V gene. The CDR3 is CASSLGDRGMVDEQFF. The DNA for the CDR3 is TGCGCCAGCAGCTTGGGGGACAGGGGGATGGTCGATGAGCAGTTCTTC. Supplemented by reference TRBV5-1 and TRBJ2-1, the full variable domain reads KAGVTQTPRYLIKTRGQQVTLSCSPISGHRSVSWYQQTPGQGLQFLFEYFSETQRNKGNFPGRFSGRQFSNSRSEMNVSTLELGDSALYLCASSLGDRGMVDEQFFGPGTRLTVL.

This sequence joins TRBV11-2 and TRBJ1-2; TRBD1 is a possible D gene (6 bases). The germline V gene has CDR1 SGHAT and CDR2 FQNNGV. V lost 6 bases to trimming and J lost 1 base, with 15 bases between them. This CDR3 contains 15 residues. The CDR3 sequence is CASRRGGGNNYGYTF. DNA of the CDR3: TGTGCCAGCAGGAGAGGGGGGGGTAATAACTATGGCTACACCTTC.